The entry below gives a single TCR beta chain sequence along with its context. This clonotype has just one count. The antigen this receptor binds is unknown. Per-nucleotide qualities are absent, and no much larger clonotype sits a single base away. This specimen comes from a study of blood T cells in healthy people across ages (dated by TCRdb to about 2015). Study-wide context: In model experiments, roughly one uniquely barcoded TCR beta cDNA molecule per two T cells was captured by template switching. The study measured age-related changes in TCR beta repertoire diversity using deep sequencing normalized with unique cDNA molecular identifiers. Four age groups were formed from the donors: young (average around 15 years), middle-aged (around 37), aged (roughly 59) and long-lived (more than 75). To avoid experimental bias, donors of different ages were spread randomly across the sequencing lanes. The study analyzed two additional independent replicas of 1 million unique cDNA reads from the same blood draw for two donors, one aged 18 to 30 and one aged 80 or older. Here is what the overall study found, with its caveats: Compared with the aged group, more naive CD4+ T cells, fewer expanded clones and increased TCR diversity were shown by the long-lived group, suggesting age selection. There was a strong correlation between observed TCR beta diversity and the percentage of naive T cells measured by flow cytometry. Because donor CMV infection status was unknown, age-related changes in expanded clonotypes were potentially confounded. Observed TCR beta diversity per million T cells fell roughly linearly with age, and a significant reduction was already apparent by age around 40. Estimates of total diversity based on one million sequenced T cells were considered lower bounds and underestimates. Conclusive comparison of naive and antigen-experienced compartments was prevented by the profiling of bulk unsorted PBMCs.

Systemically healthy Caucasian individuals from Russia, some 40 in total and aged about 6 to 90 years, were included as donors. About 10 milliliters of peripheral blood were collected from each donor into EDTA-treated Vacutainer tubes. Ficoll-Paque density-gradient centrifugation was used to isolate PBMCs, with at least 6 million per sample. Trizol reagent was used to extract total RNA from the PBMCs, yielding at least 5 micrograms per sample. Naive CD45RAhigh/CD27high T cell percentages were measured by flow cytometry on a PBMC aliquot from every donor. V loses 6 bases, J loses 11 bases, and the germline ends lie 25 bases apart. The CDR3, from cysteine to phenylalanine, totals 15 residues. Solely the CDR3 DNA is kept, with 45 bases framed from the first base. Library preparation was by 5' RACE. The reads were generated on an Illumina HiSeq 2500. A second PCR of about 6 to 11 cycles was run with a J-beta primer mix and a sample-barcoded 5' primer. Each TCR beta cDNA molecule received a unique molecular identifier from a template-switch 5' adaptor carrying 12 random nucleotides. Each sample yielded at least 2.5 million CDR3-containing paired-end reads. The Mint cDNA synthesis kit, primed by a TRBC-specific oligonucleotide, was used to synthesize first-strand cDNA from all RNA. Following uracil-DNA glycosylase treatment, all cDNA underwent a first 18-cycle PCR with the universal primers M1SS and BC2_uni_R. As for how the authors treated the data: Normalization of each sample was performed by random selection of 1 million high-quality reads, each carrying a distinct molecular identifier. Instead of being binned into consensus sequences, reads that shared molecular identifiers were thrown out. MiTCR, run with a Q25 quality threshold and the strictest error-elimination algorithm, handled CDR3 identification, clonotype clustering and error correction. A nonparametric unseen species model with Euler transformation was used to estimate lower-bound total TCR beta diversity. Through fastp at Q25 and MiXCR, TCRdb rebuilt clones from the public reads, retaining in-frame beta chains. Duplicate CDR3 protein sequences are folded into a single record with the most common DNA and genes. The V and J calls follow TCRdb's processing rather than the paper's. In this sample the table shows around 1,500,000 distinct CDR3 sequences, approximately 42% of which occur a single time. The top ten clones comprise 7% to 9.5% of the sample.

Recombination linked TRBV12-3 or TRBV12-4 to TRBJ2-5, with TRBD2 tentatively as D gene (6 bases match). The sample comprised blood. The TCR was taken from a young woman in good health. The base sequence is TGTGCCAGCAGATACTCTAGCGCCCCCCGGGATGAGCAGTACTTC. Its product reads: CASRYSSAPRDEQYF.